Below are 27 T cell receptor beta chains sequenced from a single sample in a study of OX40 agonist ivuxolimab in advanced cancers. Assay: immunoSEQ multiplex PCR; the TCRdb copy retains only in-frame clones and omits some. The sample holds about 73,000 clones, 80% to 95% seen once. The sequences come from CD4+ or CD8+ T cells sorted from blood, collected in a trial of the OX40 agonist ivuxolimab. These receptors were taken from an adult with an advanced solid tumor such as melanoma, head and neck, liver or kidney cancer.

This chain connects TRBV19 to TRBJ2-7; 7 bases are shared with TRBD2. This CDR3 spans 15 amino acids. J gave up 2 bases and V 1 base, and 5 bases lay outside the gene matches. Germline CDR1 and CDR2: LNHDA and SQIVND (reference sequence). The CDR3 spells CASSIGTRGAYEQYF. CDR3 in DNA: TGTGCCAGTAGTATAGGTACCCGGGGGGCCTACGAGCAGTACTTC.

The chain uses TRBV27 and TRBJ1-5; TRBD1 matches at 9 bases. This CDR3 is 18 amino acids long. Germline assignment: CDR1 MNHEY and CDR2 SMNVEV (reference sequence). J lost 2 bases, V lost 0 bases, and 8 bases had no gene match. The CDR3 DNA sequence: TGTGCCAGCAGTTTATCTGGGACAGGGTATTCGGGCAATCAGCCCCAGCATTTT. Amino acid sequence: CASSLSGTGYSGNQPQHF.

The chain joins TRBV6-5 to TRBJ1-1, with D possibly matching TRBD1 (5 bases). The CDR3 totals 14 residues. Deletions cut 5 bases from V and 5 bases from J, with 15 bases between. Germline V gene sequence: CDR1 MNHEY, CDR2 SVGAGI. The CDR3 sequence: CASSEEIGVTEAFF. The CDR3 nucleotides are TGTGCCAGCAGTGAGGAGATAGGGGTTACTGAAGCTTTCTTT.

The chain couples TRBV19 to TRBJ2-1; 9 nucleotides agree with TRBD1. Germline lookup yields CDR1 LNHDA and CDR2 SQIVND (reference sequence). The CDR3 spans 13 residues. V lost 5 bases, J lost 10 bases, and 6 bases stayed unmatched. CDR3 sequence reads: CASSFGQGQEQFF. The CDR3 region has the DNA TGTGCCAGTAGTTTCGGACAGGGGCAAGAGCAGTTCTTC.

J is TRBJ1-1 and V is TRBV5-1, with D hard to call. There are 12 residues in the CDR3. Germline V gene lookup returns CDR1 SGHRS and CDR2 YFSETQ. The germline V and J ends were trimmed by 2 bases and 6 bases, with 8 bases remaining between them. This chain's CDR3 is CASSFGTAEAFF. The CDR3 DNA follows: TGCGCCAGCAGCTTCGGCACAGCTGAAGCTTTCTTT.

This clone is a singleton in its sample. This chain connects TRBV28 to TRBJ2-3; the D call may be TRBD1 or TRBD2 (5 bases each). CDR3 length equals 12 residues. In germline, CDR1 is MDHEN, CDR2 SYDVKM. Trimming took 4 bases from V and 5 from J, leaving 7 bases between them. The CDR3: CASSWGLDTQYF. In DNA, the CDR3 is TGTGCCAGCAGTTGGGGGTTAGATACGCAGTATTTT.

This clone was recorded a few times. This sequence joins TRBV28 and TRBJ1-2; 7 nucleotides align to TRBD1. CDR3 length: 14 amino acids. With 5 bases clipped from V and 2 bases from J, the junction kept 5 bases outside the gene matches. Germline CDR1 is MDHEN and CDR2 is SYDVKM. The CDR3: CASSNNRGNYGYTF. The CDR3 nucleotides are TGTGCCAGCAGTAACAACAGGGGCAACTATGGCTACACCTTC.

The chain employs TRBV10-3 and TRBJ2-5, with 11 bases lining up with TRBD2. Trimming cost V 11 bases and J 0 bases; bases outside gene matches: 5. This CDR3 is built from 14 residues. Germline CDR1 and CDR2: ENHRY and SYGVKD. The CDR3 sequence is CAARTSGYQETQYF. The CDR3 region has the DNA TGTGCCGCAAGGACTAGCGGGTACCAAGAGACCCAGTACTTC.

The J gene is TRBJ2-5, the V gene TRBV28, with 10 bases aligning to TRBD1. Trimming took 8 bases from V and 4 from J; bases not matched to a gene: 13. In germline, CDR1 is MDHEN, CDR2 SYDVKM. The length of the CDR3 is 16 residues. The DNA for the CDR3 is TGTGCCAGCGGACCTACCGGGACAGGGGATTTAGAGACCCAGTACTTC. Its translation is CASGPTGTGDLETQYF. The whole variable domain, remainder taken from reference TRBV28 and TRBJ2-5, is DVKVTQSSRYLVKRTGEKVFLECVQDMDHENMFWYRQDPGLGLRLIYFSYDVKMKEKGDIPEGYSVSREKKERFSLILESASTNQTSMYLCASGPTGTGDLETQYFGPGTRLLVL.

The chain recombines TRBV29-1 with TRBJ2-7; 9 bases fit TRBD2. Per the germline V gene, CDR1 is SQVTM and CDR2 is ANQGSEA. There are 15 residues in the CDR3. The V gene end was trimmed by 8 bases and the J gene end by 7 bases; junction bases not matched to a gene: 18. CDR3 sequence (DNA): TGCAGCTGTGGGGGTCTAGCGGGATCGGGAAGGGAGCAGTACTTC. Its protein product is CSCGGLAGSGREQYF.

The V gene is TRBV9, the J gene TRBJ2-1; D gene ambiguous. Trimming left V 5 bases short and J 6 bases short, with 15 bases between. The CDR3 loop spans 14 amino acids. Germline V gene data show CDR1 as SGDLS and CDR2 as YYNGEE. The CDR3 reads CASSYGPTGNEQFF. CDR3 nucleotides: TGTGCCAGCAGTTACGGGCCGACGGGCAATGAGCAGTTCTTC.

This chain uses TRBV27 with TRBJ2-7; D might be TRBD1 (5 bases). CDR1 MNHEY and CDR2 SMNVEV come from the germline V gene (reference sequence). This CDR3 contains 14 residues. Trimming shortened V by 5 bases and J by 3 bases, and 14 bases separated the two germline ends. This CDR3 is CASSPDPRVYEQYF. DNA for the CDR3: TGTGCCAGCAGTCCAGACCCCAGGGTCTACGAGCAGTACTTC.

The chain joins TRBV5-4 to TRBJ1-3, with D maybe TRBD1 (6 bases). Germline assignment: CDR1 SGHNT and CDR2 YYREEE (reference sequence). Trimming removed 5 bases from V and 3 bases from J, with 9 bases in between. This CDR3 has 13 amino acids. This CDR3 reads CASRRDNGNTIYF. CDR3 sequence (DNA): TGTGCCAGCAGACGGGACAATGGAAACACCATATATTTT.

This clone was counted between two and nine times. V usage is TRBV7-3 and J usage is TRBJ2-3, with a possible D match to TRBD2 (5 bases). In germline, CDR1 is SGHTA, CDR2 FQGTGA. CDR3 size: 14 residues. Trimming removed 5 bases from V and 5 bases from J, with 14 bases in between. The CDR3 is CASSPGGDLDTQYF. The CDR3 bases are TGTGCCAGCAGCCCTGGAGGCGATTTAGATACGCAGTATTTT.

The chain has TRBV6-1 and TRBJ1-1; D ambiguous. The germline gives CDR1 MNHNS, CDR2 SASEGT. Trimming stripped 6 bases from V and 3 bases from J, with 11 bases between. CDR3 length: 13 residues. CDR3 protein: CASSLDGYTEAFF. Here the CDR3 DNA reads TGTGCCAGCAGCTTGGACGGTTACACTGAAGCTTTCTTT.

The chain links TRBV5-1 to TRBJ2-3; possible D gene TRBD2, 6 bases. CDR3 length: 14 amino acids. Germline assignment: CDR1 SGHRS and CDR2 YFSETQ. Trimming stripped 3 bases from V and 3 bases from J, with 11 bases between. The CDR3 nucleotides read TGCGCCAGCAGCTCCAGACTAGTTACAGATACGCAGTATTTT. It is translated as CASSSRLVTDTQYF.

V is TRBV5-1 and J is TRBJ2-7; 9 bases align to TRBD1. Germline trimming cut 4 bases from V and 5 bases from J; bases unmatched to any gene: 7. CDR1 SGHRS and CDR2 YFSETQ come from the germline V gene. The CDR3 totals 14 residues. The CDR3 DNA is TGCGCCAGCAGCCGCGGACAGGGGTCCCACGAGCAGTACTTC. Its protein is CASSRGQGSHEQYF.

A few counts support this clone. As DNA, the CDR3 is TGTGCCAGCAGCGTAGCAGGGGGGCAAGAGACCCAGTACTTC. It encodes CASSVAGGQETQYF. The chain couples TRBV9 to TRBJ2-5, with D perhaps matching TRBD1 (7 bases). The CDR3 length is 14 residues. The V end lost 0 bases, the J end lost 2 bases, and 8 bases lay between the germline ends. Germline V CDR1 and CDR2: SGDLS, YYNGEE.

This clone was counted once. The rearrangement joins TRBV5-4 to TRBJ2-5, with 9 bases aligning to TRBD2. Trimming took 2 bases from V and 4 from J; bases not matched to a gene: 6. Per germline, CDR1 SGHNT and CDR2 YYREEE (reference sequence). The CDR3 spans 15 residues. CDR3: CASSFPASGTETQYF. CDR3 nucleotide sequence: TGTGCCAGCAGCTTCCCGGCTAGCGGGACAGAGACCCAGTACTTC.

CDR3 sequence: CASRPDRGGNTIYF. The CDR3 DNA reads as TGTGCCAGCAGGCCTGACAGGGGTGGAAACACCATATATTTT. J is TRBJ1-3 and V is TRBV7-8; 8 bases match TRBD1. Unmatched junction bases numbered 4, after V lost 6 bases and J lost 3 bases. CDR1 is SGHVS, CDR2 FQNEAQ, per germline. This CDR3 contains 14 residues.

V and J are TRBV13 and TRBJ1-4; 11 bases line up with TRBD1. V gave up 1 base and J gave up 8 bases; unmatched junction bases: 6. The germline gives CDR1 PRHDT, CDR2 FYEKMQ (reference sequence). There are 16 residues in the CDR3. CDR3 in DNA: TGTGCCAGCAGCTTAGATCATGGACAGGGGGCCGAAAAACTGTTTTTT. It translates to CASSLDHGQGAEKLFF.

The CDR3, as DNA: TGTGCCAGCAGTGAAGTGTCGGGTTACGAGCAGTACTTC. Translation: CASSEVSGYEQYF. The chain is built from TRBV6-1 and TRBJ2-7; D gene uncertain. Looked up from germline, CDR1 is MNHNS and CDR2 is SASEGT. CDR3 size: 13 residues. V lost 1 base and J 4 bases, leaving 8 bases between the germline ends.

The rearrangement uses TRBV6-6 and TRBJ2-7; 7 bases fit TRBD1. Germline trimming cut 2 bases from V and 4 bases from J; bases unmatched to any gene: 8. The CDR3 extends over 15 amino acids. Germline CDR1 is MNHNY and CDR2 is SVGAGI (reference sequence). CDR3: CASSYPRGGAYEQYF. The CDR3 region has the DNA TGTGCCAGCAGTTACCCAAGAGGGGGCGCGTACGAGCAGTACTTC.

Points on this clone: The junction departs from the called germline gene at one end, perhaps through a read error. The V and J genes are TRBV7-7 and TRBJ2-5, with D hard to call. The CDR3 spans 13 residues. CDR1 and CDR2 from the germline V gene are SSHAT and FNYEAQ (reference sequence). The CDR3 nucleotides are TGTGCTAGCAGCTTCATGAGACAAGAGACCCAGTACTTC. Translated, it gives CASSFMRQETQYF.

The chain employs TRBV11-3 and TRBJ2-7; TRBD1 agrees at 10 bases. This CDR3 contains 16 residues. The junction had 12 bases not matched to a gene; V was cut back by 1 base and J by 9 bases. Looked up from germline, CDR1 is SGHNT and CDR2 is YENEEA. CDR3 loop: CASSLVLGTGVAGQYF. In DNA form, the CDR3 reads TGTGCCAGCAGCTTAGTTTTAGGGACAGGGGTAGCGGGGCAGTACTTC.

The chain combines TRBV6-1 with TRBJ1-1; D is undetermined. The CDR3 is 14 residues long. Looked up from germline, CDR1 is MNHNS and CDR2 is SASEGT. Trimming removed 6 bases at V and 1 base at J, with 12 bases between. CDR3 sequence reads: CASRGARRNTEAFF. The CDR3 DNA reads TGTGCCAGCAGGGGAGCTAGGAGGAACACTGAAGCTTTCTTT.

The chain recombines TRBV10-3 with TRBJ2-2; D is possibly TRBD1 (6 bases). The V end was cut by 7 bases, the J end by 5 bases, with 11 bases between. The germline gives CDR1 ENHRY, CDR2 SYGVKD. This CDR3 has 13 amino acids. The CDR3 nucleotides read TGTGCCATCATGAGGGGGATAACCGGGGAGCTGTTTTTT. Protein sequence: CAIMRGITGELFF.